The present entry profiles one T cell receptor (beta chain) with its context. V gave up 0 bases and J gave up 0 bases; unmatched junction bases: 3. Germline CDR1 SGDLS, CDR2 YYNGEE. CDR3 length: 17 residues. The data were produced by immunoSEQ multiplex PCR, yet TCRdb's version contains in-frame clones alone and is incomplete. The sample records 40,000 to 45,000 clones, roughly 94% being singletons. This specimen comes from a study of T cell changes during pregnancy in multiple sclerosis. The clonotype was recovered from a female donor with multiple sclerosis, enrolled in a pregnancy study. Sequenced here: peripheral blood, sampled in the third trimester of pregnancy. The chain recombines TRBV9 with TRBJ2-2; 9 positions match TRBD2. The CDR3 protein is CASSVVSGSPNTGELFF. CDR3 in DNA: TGTGCCAGCAGCGTAGTTAGCGGGAGTCCGAACACCGGGGAGCTGTTTTTT.